This TCR beta chain was found in a study of CD8 T cells in ankylosing spondylitis (dated by TCRdb to 2015 to 2018). The study in broad terms: T cell receptor beta repertoires were profiled in healthy donors and ankylosing spondylitis patients so that disease-linked TCR variants could be found. Peripheral blood was sampled, and synovial fluid was also collected from ankylosing spondylitis patients. The full study cohort was made up of about 24 ankylosing spondylitis patients and 95 to 130 healthy donors.

Spanning cysteine to phenylalanine, the CDR3 consists of 12 amino acids. Only the CDR3 DNA is retained, 36 bases long and in frame from the first base. From a lookup of the germline V gene (reference sequence), CDR1 and CDR2 are WNHNN and SYGVQD. The V end loses 4 bases and the J end loses 3 bases, and a stretch of 6 bases separates them. The sequencer was an Illumina HiSeq 2500. TCR beta libraries were prepared by quantitative 5'-RACE with molecular barcodes. The authors' analysis ran thus. To identify disease-linked TCR variants, a new computational method was used, one built on a probabilistic model of VDJ rearrangement. TCRdb reanalyzed the raw reads on its own, using fastp at Q25 for trimming and MiXCR for clone calling, and kept in-frame beta chains. Identical CDR3 protein sequences are pooled into one entry, listed with their most common genes and DNA. V and J calls and clone size were set by TCRdb, not the authors. The sample records approximately 240,000 distinct CDR3 sequences, under 12% of which are singletons. Less than 3% of the sample is held by the ten biggest clonotypes.

Summary of the overall study and its limitations: The disease-linked clones showed a CD8+ phenotype and occurred at relatively low frequencies in peripheral blood. Blood from ankylosing spondylitis patients appeared to be characterized by a TCR beta motif made up of several highly homologous amino acid variants. Some TCR beta motif variants had previously been reported in synovial fluid and blood of reactive arthritis patients, which suggested common disease-initiation mechanisms. The disease-linked clones were reported as significantly enriched in matched synovial fluid samples from ankylosing spondylitis patients.

This clonotype was seen many times. The specificity of this receptor is unknown. Base qualities are missing; no much larger clone stands one base away. Sequenced input: blood, either unsorted or a sorted T cell fraction (not recorded which). The receptor was derived from a male donor with ankylosing spondylitis or in good health (not recorded which). The sequence links TRBV10-1 to TRBJ1-1, with the D gene not clear enough to name. The CDR3 protein: CASSAGYTEAFF. The nucleotide sequence is TGCGCCAGCAGTGCGGGGTACACTGAAGCTTTCTTT.